Presented here are 21 T cell receptor beta chains from one specimen sequenced in a study of regulatory T cells in long-lasting Graves disease. Assembly of TCR beta libraries relied on iRepertoire HTBI primers together with Arm-PCR of CDR3 regions. TCRdb analysed the multiplex PCR reads with MiXCR anew, one entry per CDR3 protein. Of about 540,000 distinct CDR3 sequences in the sample, approximately 15% were seen once. Time point in this sample: newly diagnosed GD, antithyroid drugs for less than 3 months. The authors made the TCR library using RNA they extracted from PBMCs. Separately, the same data were catalogued under a study of T cells in Graves' hyperthyroidism and ophthalmopathy.

The sequencing used peripheral blood mononuclear cells (PBMCs), collected at new diagnosis, from a patient treated with antithyroid drugs. The origin of the receptors is a man aged 30 to 39 with Graves disease.

This clonotype has at least ten counts. This chain connects TRBV20-1 to TRBJ1-1; D might be TRBD1 (5 bases). CDR3 length: 11 amino acids. V lost 5 bases, J lost 8 bases, and 12 bases lay in between. CDR1 DFQATT and CDR2 SNEGSKA come from the germline V gene (reference sequence). The CDR3 DNA reads as TGCAGTGCTTCTCCGGGGGACGAAGCTTTCTTT. Its translation: CSASPGDEAFF.

This clonotype appeared many times. This chain uses TRBV2 with TRBJ1-2, with no clear D. The length of the CDR3 is 11 residues. Between the trimmed V and J ends, which lost 7 bases and 5 bases, there was a span of 8 bases. Germline CDR1 and CDR2: SNHLY and FYNNEI. CDR3 nucleotides: TGTGCCAGCATGGGGAGATATGGCTACACCTTC. It encodes CASMGRYGYTF.

V is TRBV2 and J is TRBJ2-5; 7 bases fit TRBD1. Germline loops: CDR1 SNHLY, CDR2 FYNNEI. This CDR3 has 15 amino acids. With V trimmed by 2 bases and J by 2 bases, 5 bases remained unmatched. In DNA, the CDR3 is TGTGCCAGCAGTGAATGGGCAGGGGGACAAGAGACCCAGTACTTC. As protein: CASSEWAGGQETQYF.

This clonotype was seen only a few times. The chain recombines TRBV10-3 with TRBJ2-7; D not certain. The ends were cut back, 6 bases at V and 5 bases at J, with 8 bases in the middle. This CDR3 comprises 11 residues. Germline V gene sequence: CDR1 ENHRY, CDR2 SYGVKD. The CDR3, as DNA: TGTGCCATCAGGGGGTCCCACGAGCAGTACTTC. Protein sequence: CAIRGSHEQYF.

DNA for the CDR3: TGCAGTGCTAGAGTTGCCGCAGGGTCCCCCCTCCACTTT. Its translation is CSARVAAGSPLHF. The chain joins TRBV20-1 to TRBJ1-6, with D possibly being TRBD1 (5 bases). Trimming removed 1 base at V and 13 bases at J, with 14 bases between. Germline lookup yields CDR1 DFQATT and CDR2 SNEGSKA (reference sequence). The CDR3 consists of 13 residues.

The V gene is TRBV5-1, the J gene TRBJ1-6; possible D gene TRBD1, 5 bases. From germline, CDR1 is SGHRS and CDR2 YFSETQ. V was shortened by 0 bases and J by 9 bases, with 16 bases between the two germline ends. The CDR3 sequence is 16 residues long. CDR3 sequence: CASSLGQGQMGSPLHF. CDR3 coding DNA: TGCGCCAGCAGCTTGGGCCAGGGCCAAATGGGTTCACCCCTCCACTTT.

Ten or more counts support this clonotype. The CDR3 nucleotides read TGTGCCAGTAGGGGATCAGGGACCTATGGCTACACCTTC. It is translated as CASRGSGTYGYTF. V and J are TRBV7-9 and TRBJ1-2, with D maybe TRBD1 (5 bases). Germline loops: CDR1 SEHNR, CDR2 FQNEAQ (reference sequence). This CDR3 comprises 13 residues. Deletions cut 9 bases from V and 4 bases from J, with 15 bases between.

This clonotype was picked up many times. The gene calls are TRBV20-1 and TRBJ1-1; perhaps TRBD1 as D (6 bases). The CDR3 runs to 14 residues. Looked up from germline, CDR1 is DFQATT and CDR2 is SNEGSKA (reference sequence). V lost 3 bases and J 3 bases, leaving 14 bases between the germline ends. Here the CDR3 DNA reads TGCAGTGCTAGGGGCCCGGGGGCCGACACTGAAGCTTTCTTT. Its protein product is CSARGPGADTEAFF.

This clonotype was counted at least ten times. The gene calls are TRBV10-3 and TRBJ2-3, with 12 positions matching TRBD2. V trimming: 6 bases; J trimming: 6 bases; junction bases outside the gene matches: 13. Germline-derived CDR1 and CDR2 are ENHRY and SYGVKD. The CDR3 is 17 residues long. CDR3 bases: TGTGCCATCAGCCGACTAGCGGGAGATCCACCAAGCGATACGCAGTATTTT. Its translation is CAISRLAGDPPSDTQYF.

A few counts support this clonotype. This chain uses TRBV10-3 with TRBJ2-4; D possibly corresponds to TRBD1 (6 bases). V was trimmed by 4 bases and J by 2 bases, leaving 15 bases between them. The CDR3 has 16 residues. The germline V gene has CDR1 ENHRY and CDR2 SYGVKD. In DNA, the CDR3 is TGTGCCATCAGTGCCGCCCCAGACAGGTCCAAAAACATTCAGTACTTC. Translating gives CAISAAPDRSKNIQYF.

The sample holds a few counts of this clonotype. A much larger clone lies a single base off, so this may be a read error. The chain carries TRBV12-3 or TRBV12-4 and TRBJ2-7; D gene ambiguous. There are 16 residues in the CDR3. In nucleotides, the CDR3 is TGTGCCAGCAGTCCCCCTCTTGCTTTAAGCTCCTACGAGCATTACTTC. Translating gives CASSPPLALSSYEHYF.

The chain combines TRBV28 with TRBJ2-3, with D perhaps matching TRBD1 (6 bases). Germline V CDR1 and CDR2: MDHEN, SYDVKM. Trimming removed 6 bases from V and 4 bases from J, with 11 bases in between. The CDR3 runs 13 residues. CDR3 in DNA: TGTGCCAGCAGGAGACAGGCGGCAGATACGCAGTATTTT. Protein: CASRRQAADTQYF.

This clonotype was found many times. The V call is TRBV27, the J call TRBJ2-6; D is ambiguous. The V end was cut by 3 bases, the J end by 2 bases, with 11 bases between. CDR3 size: 16 residues. Germline CDR1 reads MNHEY; CDR2 reads SMNVEV (reference sequence). CDR3 nucleotide sequence: TGTGCCAGCAGTTTGATTTTTGGGACTGGGGCCAACGTCCTGACTTTC. Amino acids: CASSLIFGTGANVLTF.

Details on this clonotype: At one end, the junction sequence differs from germline, possibly due to a read error. V is TRBV18 and J is TRBJ2-3, with D hard to call. The germline CDR1 and CDR2 sequences are KGHSH and LQKENI. The CDR3 totals 14 residues. CDR3 amino acids: CASLPQSATDTQYF. The CDR3 DNA reads TGTGCCAGCTTACCACAATCGGCCACAGATACGCAGTATTTT.

The V call is TRBV7-9, the J call TRBJ2-1; a possible D gene is TRBD1 (6 bases). Germline assignment: CDR1 SEHNR and CDR2 FQNEAQ (reference sequence). Between the trimmed V and J ends, which lost 5 bases and 2 bases, there was a span of 16 bases. The CDR3 loop spans 16 amino acids. Here the CDR3 DNA reads TGTGCCAGCAGCATTTCTCCCAGGGGACCCTACAATGAGCAGTTCTTC. Translation: CASSISPRGPYNEQFF. Based on the CDR3 plus reference TRBV7-9 and TRBJ2-1, the full variable domain is DTGVSQNPRHKITKRGQNVTFRCDPISEHNRLYWYRQTLGQGPEFLTYFQNEAQLEKSRLLSDRFSAERPKGSFSTLEIQRTEQGDSAMYLCASSISPRGPYNEQFFGPGTRLTVL.

This clonotype was detected many times. The chain carries TRBV13 and TRBJ2-1; 13 bases align to TRBD2. Losses at the gene ends were 1 base for V and 8 bases for J; bases not matched to a gene: 2. This CDR3 region has 15 residues. Looked up from germline, CDR1 is PRHDT and CDR2 is FYEKMQ (reference sequence). The CDR3 DNA sequence: TGTGCCAGCAGCTTAGCAACTAGCGGGAGGGATGAGCAGTTCTTC. This codes for CASSLATSGRDEQFF.

A few counts support this clonotype. The chain has TRBV30 and TRBJ2-3; D remains ambiguous. This CDR3 comprises 12 residues. The V gene's germline CDR1 is GTSNPN and CDR2 SVGIG (reference sequence). The V gene lost 0 bases and the J gene lost 8 bases, with 9 bases spanning the gap. CDR3 protein: CAWSVLMGTQYF. CDR3 DNA: TGTGCCTGGAGTGTACTTATGGGTACGCAGTATTTT.

The rearrangement links TRBV6-2 or TRBV6-3 to TRBJ2-3; possibly TRBD1 for D (5 bases). Germline V lookup: CDR1 MNHEY, CDR2 SVGEGT. Trimming took 10 bases from V and 0 from J, leaving 14 bases between them. The length of the CDR3 is 14 residues. The CDR3 spells CAINQGTSTDTQYF. The CDR3 DNA follows: TGTGCCATCAATCAGGGAACTAGCACAGATACGCAGTATTTT.

This clonotype has a count of ten or more. In DNA, the CDR3 is TGCAGTGCTAGAGATCCGTCTTCTCAAATTCATGAGCAGTTCTTC. It is translated as CSARDPSSQIHEQFF. This rearrangement joins TRBV20-1 to TRBJ2-1; D gene uncertain. CDR1 is DFQATT, CDR2 SNEGSKA, per germline (reference sequence). The CDR3 loop spans 15 amino acids. V shed 0 bases and J shed 8 bases, with 17 bases lying between them.

The CDR3 DNA is TGCGCCAGAACTGGGACAGGGGGGAGGTCTGAAGCTTTCTTT. Its protein product is CARTGTGGRSEAFF. The chain is built from TRBV5-1 and TRBJ1-1, with 11 bases identical to TRBD1. CDR3 length: 14 amino acids. V lost 8 bases to trimming and J lost 6 bases; unmatched junction nucleotides: 9. The V gene's germline CDR1 is SGHRS and CDR2 YFSETQ.

This clonotype was recorded at least ten times. V gene TRBV13 combines with J gene TRBJ2-3; 11 nucleotides line up with TRBD1. With V trimmed by 7 bases and J by 3 bases, 3 bases remained unmatched. The length of the CDR3 is 14 residues. CDR1 and CDR2 (germline): PRHDT, FYEKMQ (reference sequence). The CDR3 reads CASTGDRGTDTQYF. The DNA of the CDR3 is TGTGCCAGCACCGGGGACAGGGGGACAGATACGCAGTATTTT.